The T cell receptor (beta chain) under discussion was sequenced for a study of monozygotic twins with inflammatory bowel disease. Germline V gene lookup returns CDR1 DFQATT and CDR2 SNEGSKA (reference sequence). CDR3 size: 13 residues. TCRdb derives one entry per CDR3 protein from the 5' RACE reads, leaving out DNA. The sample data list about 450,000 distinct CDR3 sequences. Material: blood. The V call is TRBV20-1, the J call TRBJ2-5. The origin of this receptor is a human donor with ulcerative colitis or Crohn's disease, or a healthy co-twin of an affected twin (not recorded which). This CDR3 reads CSAPNIPLETQYF.